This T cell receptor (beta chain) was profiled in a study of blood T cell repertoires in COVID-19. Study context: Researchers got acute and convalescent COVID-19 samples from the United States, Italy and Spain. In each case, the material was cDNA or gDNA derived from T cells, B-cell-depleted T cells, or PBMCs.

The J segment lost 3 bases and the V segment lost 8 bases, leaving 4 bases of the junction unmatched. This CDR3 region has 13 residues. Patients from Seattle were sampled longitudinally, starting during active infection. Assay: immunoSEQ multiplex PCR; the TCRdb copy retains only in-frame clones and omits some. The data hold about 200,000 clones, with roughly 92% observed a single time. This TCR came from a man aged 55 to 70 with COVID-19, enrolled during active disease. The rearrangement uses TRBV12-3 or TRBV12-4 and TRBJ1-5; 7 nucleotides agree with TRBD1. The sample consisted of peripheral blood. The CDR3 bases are TGTGCCAGCGGACAGGTGAACAATCAGCCCCAGCATTTT. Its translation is CASGQVNNQPQHF.